A selection of T cell receptor beta chains follows, all from one sample in a study of T cell changes during pregnancy in multiple sclerosis. TCRdb keeps only in-frame clones here, not all; method: immunoSEQ multiplex PCR. In the table there are around 55,000 clones, 85% to 95% of which are singletons. The material sequenced was CD8+ T cells from peripheral blood mononuclear cells, taken in the third trimester of pregnancy. All receptors derive from a female donor with multiple sclerosis, enrolled in a pregnancy study. CDR3s include the opening cysteine and the closing phenylalanine or tryptophan. The order of the fields is clone size, J gene, V gene, D gene, CDR3 DNA, CDR3 protein. A D gene is named only where the DNA matches it firmly. Only part of the rows carry a size: once, few, many, or a class if the clone is expanded.

NA	TRBJ1-1	TRBV4-3	NA	TGCGCCAGCAGTTTCGGGGAGGGGAACACTGAAGCTTTCTTT	CASSFGEGNTEAFF
NA	TRBJ2-7	TRBV5-1	NA	TGCGCCAGCAGCCCAGGTACTAGCTCTTCCGAGCAGTACTTC	CASSPGTSSSEQYF
NA	TRBJ2-2	TRBV12-5	NA	TGTGCTAGTGGTTTCTGGACAGCGAACACCGGGGAGCTGTTTTTT	CASGFWTANTGELFF
NA	TRBJ2-2	TRBV5-1	TRBD1	TGCGCCAGCAGCTTGGAACTCAGGGGGCAATACACCGGGGAGCTGTTTTTT	CASSLELRGQYTGELFF
NA	TRBJ2-5	TRBV13	TRBD1	TGTGCCAGCAGCTCGAGGACAGGGTTCGAGACCCAGTACTTC	CASSSRTGFETQYF
once	TRBJ2-1	TRBV19	NA	TGTGCCAGTAGAACTGGGGTATTAGCGGACAATGAGCAGTTCTTC	CASRTGVLADNEQFF
NA	TRBJ2-3	TRBV28	TRBD1	TGTGCCAGCAGCCCCCTGGCAGGGGGAGCCACAGATACGCAGTATTTT	CASSPLAGGATDTQYF
NA	TRBJ1-2	TRBV11-2	NA	TGTGCCAGCAGCCCCCTCCGGGGAGTAGGCTACACCTTC	CASSPLRGVGYTF
NA	TRBJ2-7	TRBV27	TRBD1	TGTGCCAGCAGTTCCCGGACAGGGGTCTACGAGCAGTACTTC	CASSSRTGVYEQYF
NA	TRBJ1-5	TRBV5-1	TRBD1	TGCGCCAGTATGGACAGGGTAGTGAAGCAGCCCCAGCATTTT	CASMDRVVKQPQHF
NA	TRBJ1-4	TRBV4-2	NA	TGTGCCAGCAGCCAAGAACAGGGTGAGGGGATTAATGAAAAACTGTTTTTT	CASSQEQGEGINEKLFF
NA	TRBJ1-5	TRBV19	NA	TGTGCCAGTAGTATGGGGGCCTCCGGCACGCATTTT	CASSMGASGTHF
NA	TRBJ2-5	TRBV11-2	NA	TGTGCCAGCAGCTTGTGGGGGCGAGAGACCCAGTACTTC	CASSLWGRETQYF
NA	TRBJ1-5	TRBV6-6	TRBD1	TGTGCCAACGGGGACAGGGCGGGGGGTCAGCCCCAGCATTTT	CANGDRAGGQPQHF
NA	TRBJ1-1	TRBV5-8	NA	TGTGCCAGCAGCTTGATCGGGGGGGTTGAAGCTTTCTTT	CASSLIGGVEAFF
NA	TRBJ1-5	TRBV4-1	NA	TGCGCCAGCAGCCCCTCACAGGCCCAGCCCCAGCATTTT	CASSPSQAQPQHF
once	TRBJ2-1	TRBV9	NA	TGTGCCAGCAGCATATCCCTCCTAGCCGCATATGGCAATGAGCAGTTCTTC	CASSISLLAAYGNEQFF
NA	TRBJ2-5	TRBV4-3	NA	TGCGCCAGCAGCTCCCAACAGGCTCAAGAGACCCAGTACTTC	CASSSQQAQETQYF
NA	TRBJ1-5	TRBV27	TRBD1	TGTGCCAGCAGTTTATCGTACAGGGGGCTGAATCAGCCCCAGCATTTT	CASSLSYRGLNQPQHF
NA	TRBJ1-1	TRBV30	NA	TGTGCCTGGAGTGTGAGAATCCCCAACACTGAAGCTTTCTTT	CAWSVRIPNTEAFF
NA	TRBJ2-4	TRBV11-2	TRBD1	TGTGCCAGCAGCTTTAACAGGGGATATGTCAACATTCAGTACTTC	CASSFNRGYVNIQYF
NA	TRBJ2-7	TRBV4-1	NA	TGCGCCAGCAGCCTTACTGAGAGCTACGAGCAGTACTTC	CASSLTESYEQYF
NA	TRBJ2-3	TRBV4-3	TRBD1	TGCGCCAGCAGCCATACAGGGGGCGGCGCAGATACGCAGTATTTT	CASSHTGGGADTQYF
NA	TRBJ2-7	TRBV6-1	TRBD1	TGTGCCAGCAAGACAGGGGACTACGAGCAGTACTTC	CASKTGDYEQYF
NA	TRBJ1-1	TRBV13	NA	TGTGCCAGCACAGGGAACACTGAAGCTTTCTTT	CASTGNTEAFF
NA	TRBJ2-3	TRBV5-1	TRBD2	TGCGCCAGCAGCTCACCAGCGGGGGGGGGTCCGGATACGCAGTATTTT	CASSSPAGGGPDTQYF
few	TRBJ1-2	TRBV10-2	TRBD1	TGCGCCAGCAGCCTGACAGGGGTGAATGGCTACACCTTC	CASSLTGVNGYTF
once	TRBJ2-7	TRBV10-3	NA	TGTGTCATCAGTGAGCCGAGACAGGCCTCCTACGAGCAGTACTTC	CVISEPRQASYEQYF
NA	TRBJ1-3	TRBV7-2	NA	TGTGCCAGCAGGGCCGGCTCGGGGGGAAACACCATATATTTT	CASRAGSGGNTIYF
NA	TRBJ1-2	TRBV28	NA	TGTGCCAGCAGTTTACGCGGGACTCTCTATGGCTACACCTTC	CASSLRGTLYGYTF
NA	TRBJ2-7	TRBV4-2	TRBD1	TGTGCCAGCAGCCAAGATCAGTGGGGACAGGGGGCGTACGAGCAGTACTTC	CASSQDQWGQGAYEQYF
NA	TRBJ2-7	TRBV30	TRBD1	TGTGCCTGGAGTGCTGGGACAGATTACGAGCAGTACTTC	CAWSAGTDYEQYF
once	TRBJ2-1	TRBV27	TRBD1	TGTGCCAGCAGTCCCGTAGGGGGCATCAATGAGCAGTTCTTC	CASSPVGGINEQFF
once	TRBJ2-1	TRBV7-8	TRBD2	TGTGCCAGCAGCCAAGGACTAGCGGACAATGAGCAGTTCTTC	CASSQGLADNEQFF
NA	TRBJ2-5	TRBV7-9	TRBD2	TGTGCCAGCAGCTCTCCGGGACTAGCGGAAGAGACCCAGTACTTC	CASSSPGLAEETQYF
NA	TRBJ1-4	TRBV7-9	NA	TGTGCCAGCAGCCGTAATGAAAAACTGTTTTTT	CASSRNEKLFF
NA	TRBJ2-3	TRBV27	NA	TGTGCCAGCAGTTTAGAGGGCGGGGGCTGGGATACGCAGTATTTT	CASSLEGGGWDTQYF
NA	TRBJ2-5	TRBV30	NA	TGTGCCTGGAACTGGGGGGTCCGAGAGACCCAGTACTTC	CAWNWGVRETQYF
once	TRBJ1-4	TRBV28	NA	TGTGCCAGCAGTACGGATGAAAAACTGTTTTTT	CASSTDEKLFF
NA	TRBJ1-2	TRBV27	NA	TGTGCCAGCAGTTTCTCGGGGGTGAGCTACACCTTC	CASSFSGVSYTF
NA	TRBJ2-1	TRBV4-1	NA	TGCGCCAGCAGCCATGGACTCCCCGGGGAGCAGTTCTTC	CASSHGLPGEQFF
NA	TRBJ1-1	TRBV7-9	TRBD1	TGTGCCAGCAGCTTAGTGACAGGGGGGAGCACTGAAGCTTTCTTT	CASSLVTGGSTEAFF
NA	TRBJ1-1	TRBV6-5	NA	TGTGCCAGCAGTTTTGGGAGGGCCGCCATGAACACTGAAGCTTTCTTT	CASSFGRAAMNTEAFF
once	TRBJ2-7	TRBV5-4	TRBD1	TGTGCCAGCAGCCACCGGGACAGGGTAACTCTCGAGCAGTACTTC	CASSHRDRVTLEQYF
NA	TRBJ2-6	TRBV30	NA	TGTGCCTGGAGTGTTGGGGCTTCTGGGGCCAACGTCCTGACTTTC	CAWSVGASGANVLTF